The 27 T cell receptor beta chains below all came from one sample that was sequenced in a study of tumor T cells in aggressive B-cell lymphoma. Clones were read by immunoSEQ multiplex PCR, and TCRdb kept only the in-frame ones, dropping some. The repertoire holds fewer than 7,000 clones, with about 80% as singletons. The material sequenced was tumor tissue. The receptors originated from an adult with diffuse large B cell lymphoma.

Here the CDR3 DNA reads TGTGCCAGCAGTTTATGGGGAGCGCAGGGAGGCTACGAGCAGTACTTC. Its translation: CASSLWGAQGGYEQYF. The chain combines TRBV28 with TRBJ2-7, with D possibly being TRBD2 (6 bases). The V end lost 0 bases, the J end lost 3 bases, and 15 bases lay between the germline ends. Germline lookup yields CDR1 MDHEN and CDR2 SYDVKM. This CDR3 has 16 amino acids.

This clone is large within its sample. The CDR3 region has the DNA TGTGCCAGCAGCCAACCGGACAGGTCTAATGAAAAACTGTTTTTT. This translates into CASSQPDRSNEKLFF. V is TRBV4-2 and J is TRBJ1-4; 7 nucleotides align to TRBD1. Looked up from germline, CDR1 is LGHNA and CDR2 is YNFKEQ. J was trimmed by 3 bases and V by 2 bases; bases with no gene match: 3. CDR3 length equals 15 residues.

This clone appeared a few times. The chain joins TRBV28 to TRBJ1-2, with D maybe TRBD1 (6 bases). V lost 3 bases and J lost 4, with 21 bases in between. This CDR3 has 17 amino acids. CDR1 MDHEN and CDR2 SYDVKM come from the germline V gene. The CDR3 DNA reads as TGTGCCAGCAGTTTTGTCGGGACACCTACCACCACCTATGGCTACACCTTC. Its protein is CASSFVGTPTTTYGYTF.

V and J are TRBV9 and TRBJ1-2; perhaps TRBD1 as D (5 bases). The CDR3 spans 12 residues. CDR1 is SGDLS, CDR2 YYNGEE, per germline. V shed 4 bases and J shed 6 bases, with 10 bases lying between them. The CDR3 reads CASSQMTDGYTF. The DNA for the CDR3 is TGTGCCAGCAGCCAAATGACAGATGGCTACACCTTC.

A single count supports this clone. This chain uses TRBV19 with TRBJ1-1, with 7 nucleotides matching TRBD1. Unmatched junction bases numbered 17, after V lost 5 bases and J lost 8 bases. The CDR3 has 16 amino acids. The V gene's germline CDR1 is LNHDA and CDR2 SQIVND (reference sequence). Written as DNA, the CDR3 is TGTGCCAGTAGTCCTCTGACCGGGACAGCAAGACCCGAAGCTTTCTTT. It encodes CASSPLTGTARPEAFF. Variable domain in full (rest from reference TRBV19 and TRBJ1-1): DGGITQSPKYLFRKEGQNVTLSCEQNLNHDAMYWYRQDPGQGLRLIYYSQIVNDFQKGDIAEGYSVSREKKESFPLTVTSAQKNPTAFYLCASSPLTGTARPEAFFGQGTRLTVV.

The chain joins TRBV15 to TRBJ1-3; tentative D call: TRBD1 (6 bases). This CDR3 contains 16 residues. In germline, CDR1 is LNHNV, CDR2 YYDKDF (reference sequence). V was pared by 0 bases and J by 3 bases, with 12 bases between. CDR3 nucleotide sequence: TGTGCCACCAGCAGAGATCTGGGGGCTGTTGGAAACACCATATATTTT. Translating gives CATSRDLGAVGNTIYF. Full variable domain (missing parts from reference TRBV15 and TRBJ1-3): DAMVIQNPRYQVTQFGKPVTLSCSQTLNHNVMYWYQQKSSQAPKLLFHYYDKDFNNEADTPDNFQSRRPNTSFCFLDIRSPGLGDTAMYLCATSRDLGAVGNTIYFGEGSWLTVV.

The V call is TRBV11-2, the J call TRBJ2-1; D is uncertain. The germline V and J ends were trimmed by 5 bases and 5 bases, with 7 bases remaining between them. Germline CDR1 is SGHAT and CDR2 is FQNNGV. The CDR3 totals 12 residues. Here the CDR3 reads CASSHLNNEQFF. CDR3 sequence (DNA): TGTGCCAGCAGCCACTTAAACAATGAGCAGTTCTTC.

This clone was detected a few times. The rearrangement uses TRBV28 and TRBJ2-3, with 7 bases lining up with TRBD2. Germline-derived CDR1 and CDR2 are MDHEN and SYDVKM. The J segment lost 2 bases and the V segment lost 6 bases, leaving 8 bases of the junction unmatched. This CDR3 has 15 residues. The CDR3 DNA sequence: TGTGCCAGCAGCCCCCAGCGGGACCTCACAGATACGCAGTATTTT. Translating it yields CASSPQRDLTDTQYF.

The J gene is TRBJ2-7, the V gene TRBV19; TRBD2 matches at 7 bases. The V gene end was trimmed by 7 bases and the J gene end by 2 bases; junction bases not matched to a gene: 17. Per the germline V gene, CDR1 is LNHDA and CDR2 is SQIVND (reference sequence). The CDR3 is 17 amino acids. The CDR3 nucleotides are TGTGCCAGTACCCCCGGCCACGGGGGGACGGAAACCTACGAGCAGTACTTC. The encoded protein is CASTPGHGGTETYEQYF.

V and J are TRBV27 and TRBJ2-7; perhaps TRBD2 as D (5 bases). V was cut by 6 bases and J by 5 bases, with 23 bases left in between. The CDR3 is 16 residues long. Germline V CDR1 and CDR2: MNHEY, SMNVEV (reference sequence). The CDR3, as DNA: TGTGCCAGCAGCCAACTATTACCTCGGGATCCTCACGAGCAGTACTTC. It specifies CASSQLLPRDPHEQYF.

The rearrangement links TRBV20-1 to TRBJ1-1, with D maybe TRBD1 (5 bases). There are 11 residues in the CDR3. V was pared by 5 bases and J by 6 bases, with 10 bases between. The germline CDR1 and CDR2 sequences are DFQATT and SNEGSKA (reference sequence). The DNA of the CDR3 is TGCAGTGCTCGACAGCACTCTGAAGCTTTCTTT. It specifies CSARQHSEAFF.

CDR3 in DNA: TGTGCCAGCAGCCGACTAGCGGGGGAATACAATGAGCAGTTCTTC. Amino acid sequence: CASSRLAGEYNEQFF. This sequence joins TRBV11-2 and TRBJ2-1; TRBD2 aligns across 12 bases. The CDR3 runs 15 residues. Germline V gene lookup returns CDR1 SGHAT and CDR2 FQNNGV. Trimming removed 5 bases from V and 4 bases from J; junction bases left unmatched: 3.

This chain uses TRBV27 with TRBJ1-2; TRBD1 is a possible D gene (5 bases). The V gene's germline CDR1 is MNHEY and CDR2 SMNVEV (reference sequence). The V and J ends lost 6 bases and 8 bases respectively, with 16 bases between them. This CDR3 region has 13 residues. CDR3 loop: CASSRGIVGGYTF. The CDR3 DNA sequence: TGTGCCAGCAGCCGGGGGATCGTAGGAGGCTACACCTTC.

This clone was picked up a small number of times. The gene calls are TRBV27 and TRBJ1-1, with a weak D call TRBD1 (5 bases). V gave up 1 base and J gave up 0 bases, with 9 bases separating them. Looked up from germline, CDR1 is MNHEY and CDR2 is SMNVEV (reference sequence). The CDR3 runs to 15 residues. CDR3 nucleotides: TGTGCCAGCAGTTTATGGGGGGGAGTGAACACTGAAGCTTTCTTT. This encodes CASSLWGGVNTEAFF.

The rearrangement links TRBV6-1 to TRBJ1-2, with D tentatively TRBD1 (6 bases). The CDR3 runs to 15 residues. V was pared by 2 bases and J by 4 bases, with 14 bases between. Germline CDR1 MNHNS, CDR2 SASEGT. The CDR3 DNA follows: TGTGCCAGCAGTGAACTTTGGACAGCGAGCTATGGCTACACCTTC. Its translation: CASSELWTASYGYTF.

This chain uses TRBV7-9 with TRBJ2-7, with 9 nucleotides matching TRBD1. V lost 4 bases and J lost 3; bases outside the gene matches: 4. CDR1 is SEHNR, CDR2 FQNEAQ, per germline (reference sequence). This CDR3 region has 14 residues. CDR3 nucleotide sequence: TGTGCCAGCAGCTCCCGACAGGGGGGCTACGAGCAGTACTTC. It translates to CASSSRQGGYEQYF. Full variable domain (remainder filled in from reference TRBV7-9 and TRBJ2-7): DTGVSQNPRHKITKRGQNVTFRCDPISEHNRLYWYRQTLGQGPEFLTYFQNEAQLEKSRLLSDRFSAERPKGSFSTLEIQRTEQGDSAMYLCASSSRQGGYEQYFGPGTRLTVT.

V and J are TRBV27 and TRBJ1-5; TRBD1 is a possible D gene (5 bases). V was clipped by 2 bases and J by 2 bases, with 7 bases between them. There are 14 residues in the CDR3. CDR1 is MNHEY, CDR2 SMNVEV, per germline (reference sequence). CDR3 coding DNA: TGTGCCAGCAGTTTAGGGGGGGGCAATCAGCCCCAGCATTTT. Translating gives CASSLGGGNQPQHF.

V gene TRBV7-8 combines with J gene TRBJ1-5, with a tentative D call TRBD1 (6 bases). V lost 5 bases, J lost 5 bases, and 25 bases lay in between. Germline V lookup: CDR1 SGHVS, CDR2 FQNEAQ. The CDR3 has 18 amino acids. CDR3 sequence reads: CASSDTTGQKGWHQPQHF. The CDR3 DNA reads as TGTGCCAGCAGCGACACAACAGGACAGAAAGGTTGGCATCAGCCCCAGCATTTT.

The chain recombines TRBV27 with TRBJ1-2, with 8 bases matching TRBD1. Per the germline V gene, CDR1 is MNHEY and CDR2 is SMNVEV (reference sequence). V gave up 8 bases and J gave up 5 bases; unmatched junction bases: 7. This CDR3 has 13 residues. The CDR3 sequence: CASAVRQGYGYTF. CDR3 DNA sequence: TGTGCCAGCGCCGTTAGACAGGGGTATGGCTACACCTTC.

CDR3 region: CATSPRTGWQETQYF. The CDR3 DNA reads as TGTGCCACCAGCCCCCGGACAGGCTGGCAAGAGACCCAGTACTTC. The chain employs TRBV15 and TRBJ2-5, with 7 nucleotides matching TRBD1. Germline values: CDR1 LNHNV, CDR2 YYDKDF (reference sequence). With 5 bases clipped from V and 2 bases from J, the junction kept 8 bases outside the gene matches. CDR3 length: 15 amino acids.

The V and J genes are TRBV6-1 and TRBJ1-1, with D unclear. Germline loops: CDR1 MNHNS, CDR2 SASEGT. The CDR3 covers 11 residues. V gave up 5 bases and J gave up 5 bases, with 6 bases separating them. Here the CDR3 reads CASSRGTEAFF. The CDR3 DNA reads TGTGCCAGCAGTCGGGGAACTGAAGCTTTCTTT.

V usage is TRBV4-1 and J usage is TRBJ2-5; weak D call: TRBD2 (5 bases). CDR1 and CDR2 (germline): MGHRA, YSYEKL. Trimming shortened V by 1 base and J by 4 bases, and 10 bases separated the two germline ends. The length of the CDR3 is 14 residues. CDR3 nucleotide sequence: TGCGCCAGCAGCCAAGCACCTGCGGGAGAGACCCAGTACTTC. Its protein product is CASSQAPAGETQYF.

The V call is TRBV11-2, the J call TRBJ1-1; the D gene is possibly TRBD1 (6 bases). In germline, CDR1 is SGHAT, CDR2 FQNNGV. V was shortened by 2 bases and J by 5 bases, with 24 bases between the two germline ends. CDR3 length: 18 residues. This CDR3 is CASSLSRSRGARETEAFF. CDR3 sequence (DNA): TGTGCCAGCAGCTTATCCCGGAGCCGGGGGGCCCGGGAGACTGAAGCTTTCTTT. Complete variable domain (other parts from reference TRBV11-2 and TRBJ1-1): EAGVAQSPRYKIIEKRQSVAFWCNPISGHATLYWYQQILGQGPKLLIQFQNNGVVDDSQLPKDRFSAERLKGVDSTLKIQPAKLEDSAVYLCASSLSRSRGARETEAFFGQGTRLTVV.

This clone was detected a few times. This chain uses TRBV5-1 with TRBJ2-2; 15 nucleotides agree with TRBD2. The CDR3 runs to 17 residues. Germline V lookup: CDR1 SGHRS, CDR2 YFSETQ. After removal of 4 bases from V and 1 base from J, the junction contained 2 bases not matched to a gene. CDR3 amino acids: CASSGLAGGRNTGELFF. The DNA for the CDR3 is TGCGCCAGCAGCGGACTAGCGGGAGGGCGGAACACCGGGGAGCTGTTTTTT.

The rearrangement joins TRBV5-4 to TRBJ2-1; 9 bases are shared with TRBD1. The CDR3 loop spans 14 amino acids. In germline, CDR1 is SGHNT, CDR2 YYREEE (reference sequence). Trimming at V came to 2 bases and at J to 10 bases, leaving 7 bases not matched to a gene. CDR3 nucleotide sequence: TGTGCCAGCAGCTTCCCCGGACAGGGGAACGAGCAGTTCTTC. Its protein is CASSFPGQGNEQFF. Complete variable domain (other parts from reference TRBV5-4 and TRBJ2-1): ETGVTQSPTHLIKTRGQQVTLRCSSQSGHNTVSWYQQALGQGPQFIFQYYREEENGRGNFPPRFSGLQFPNYSSELNVNALELDDSALYLCASSFPGQGNEQFFGPGTRLTVL.

Of note for this clone: The same CDR3 arises from other DNA sequences in this sample as well. This chain links TRBV7-9 with TRBJ2-7, with TRBD2 as a possible D gene (7 bases). The CDR3 length is 15 residues. V was pared by 3 bases and J by 2 bases, with 14 bases between. Germline assignment: CDR1 SEHNR and CDR2 FQNEAQ (reference sequence). In DNA, the CDR3 is TGTGCCAGCAGCTTTGGGGGGGGCAAGACCTACGAGCAGTACTTC. Translating it yields CASSFGGGKTYEQYF.

V is TRBV13 and J is TRBJ2-5; tentative D call: TRBD2 (6 bases). Per the germline V gene, CDR1 is PRHDT and CDR2 is FYEKMQ (reference sequence). The ends were cut back, 5 bases at V and 2 bases at J, with 15 bases in the middle. This CDR3 region has 15 residues. The CDR3 coding sequence is TGTGCCAGCAGCAAACGGGTGGCGGGACAAGAGACCCAGTACTTC. Amino acids: CASSKRVAGQETQYF. Based on the CDR3 plus reference TRBV13 and TRBJ2-5, the full variable domain is AAGVIQSPRHLIKEKRETATLKCYPIPRHDTVYWYQQGPGQDPQFLISFYEKMQSDKGSIPDRFSAQQFSDYHSELNMSSLELGDSALYFCASSKRVAGQETQYFGPGTRLLVL.